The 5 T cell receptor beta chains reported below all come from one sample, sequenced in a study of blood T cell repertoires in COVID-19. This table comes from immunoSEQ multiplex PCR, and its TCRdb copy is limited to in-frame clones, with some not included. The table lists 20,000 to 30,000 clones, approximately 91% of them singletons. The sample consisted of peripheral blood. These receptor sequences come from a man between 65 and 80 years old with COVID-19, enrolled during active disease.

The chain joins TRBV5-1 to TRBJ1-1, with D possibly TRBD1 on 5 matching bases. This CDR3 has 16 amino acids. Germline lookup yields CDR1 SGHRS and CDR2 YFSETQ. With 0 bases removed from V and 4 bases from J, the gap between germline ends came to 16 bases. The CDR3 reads CASSLGPGLLATEAFF. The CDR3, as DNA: TGCGCCAGCAGCTTGGGCCCAGGGCTGTTGGCCACTGAAGCTTTCTTT. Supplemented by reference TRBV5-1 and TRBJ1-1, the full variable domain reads KAGVTQTPRYLIKTRGQQVTLSCSPISGHRSVSWYQQTPGQGLQFLFEYFSETQRNKGNFPGRFSGRQFSNSRSEMNVSTLELGDSALYLCASSLGPGLLATEAFFGQGTRLTVV.

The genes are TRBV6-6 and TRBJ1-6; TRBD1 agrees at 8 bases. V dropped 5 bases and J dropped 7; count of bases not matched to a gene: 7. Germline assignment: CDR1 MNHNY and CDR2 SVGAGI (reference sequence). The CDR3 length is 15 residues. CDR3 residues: CASSNRGLKNSPLHF. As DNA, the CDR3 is TGTGCCAGCAGTAACAGGGGGTTAAAAAATTCACCCCTCCACTTT.

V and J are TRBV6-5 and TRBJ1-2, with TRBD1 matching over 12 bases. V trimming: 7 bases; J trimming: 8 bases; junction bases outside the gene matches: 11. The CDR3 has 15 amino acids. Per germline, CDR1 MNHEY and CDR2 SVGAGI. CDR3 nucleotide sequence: TGTGCCAGCACCCGTTCGGGACAGGGGGCGCGAGGCTACACCTTC. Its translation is CASTRSGQGARGYTF.

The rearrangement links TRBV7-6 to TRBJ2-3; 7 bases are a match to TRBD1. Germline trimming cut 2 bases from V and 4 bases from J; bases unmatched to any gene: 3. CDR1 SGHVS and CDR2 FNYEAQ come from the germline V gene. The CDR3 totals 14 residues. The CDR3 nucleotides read TGTGCCAGCAGCTTAAATCAGGGGGCAGATACGCAGTATTTT. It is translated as CASSLNQGADTQYF.

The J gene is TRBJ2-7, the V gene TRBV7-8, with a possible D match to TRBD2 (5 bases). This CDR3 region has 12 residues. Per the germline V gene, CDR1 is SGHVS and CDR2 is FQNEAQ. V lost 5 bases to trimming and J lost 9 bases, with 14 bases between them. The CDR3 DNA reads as TGTGCCAGCAGCCCACCCCTACTAGGGCAGTACTTC. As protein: CASSPPLLGQYF.